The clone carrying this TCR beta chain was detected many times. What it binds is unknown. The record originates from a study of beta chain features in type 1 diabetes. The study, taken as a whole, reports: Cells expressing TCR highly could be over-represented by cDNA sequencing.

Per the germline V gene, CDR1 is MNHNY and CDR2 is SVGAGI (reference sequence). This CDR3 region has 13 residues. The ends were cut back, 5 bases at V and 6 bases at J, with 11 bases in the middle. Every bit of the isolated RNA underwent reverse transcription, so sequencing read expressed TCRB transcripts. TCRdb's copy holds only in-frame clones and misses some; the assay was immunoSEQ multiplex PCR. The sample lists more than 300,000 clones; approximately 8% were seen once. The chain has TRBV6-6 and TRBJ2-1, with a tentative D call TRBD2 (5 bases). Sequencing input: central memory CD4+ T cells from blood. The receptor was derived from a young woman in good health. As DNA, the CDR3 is TGTGCCAGCAGTCCCCGAGGGCGCAATGAGCAGTTCTTC. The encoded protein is CASSPRGRNEQFF.